Listed below are T cell receptor beta chains from one sample, sequenced in a study of tissue T cells after allogeneic stem cell transplantation. Produced via immunoSEQ multiplex PCR; TCRdb's table is partial and in-frame only. The sample contains around 28,000 clones, 85% of which appear only once. This specimen was blood, taken before transplantation. The receptors originated from a woman between 18 and 50 years old who later had graft-versus-host disease after an allogeneic stem cell transplant. CDR3s include the opening cysteine and the closing phenylalanine or tryptophan. Each record gives: CDR3 length, V gene, J gene, CDR3 protein.

>12|TRBV7-2|TRBJ1-2
CASSRGESGYTF
>13|TRBV15|TRBJ2-7
CATSVDRSYEQYF
>16|TRBV7-6|TRBJ2-2
CASSLQGRLNTGELFF
>18|TRBV7-3|TRBJ2-2
CASSLWLAGAANTGELFF
>13|TRBV5-1|TRBJ2-7
CASSVGQSGEQYF
>15|TRBV19|TRBJ1-1
CASNPYPGAQTEAFF
>13|TRBV4-3|TRBJ1-1
CASSRGQGYEAFF
>16|TRBV10-3|TRBJ2-6
CAISESQGSGANVLTF
>18|TRBV27|TRBJ2-3
CASSLSGLARTSTDTQYF
>12|TRBV18|TRBJ1-2
CASSPGQYGYTF
>15|TRBV7-2|TRBJ2-1
CASSLLSASSDEQFF
>15|TRBV5-1|TRBJ1-4
CASSLGGATNEKLFF
>16|TRBV4-2|TRBJ2-7
CASSQGVAGETYEQYF
>15|TRBV7-2|TRBJ2-1
CASSAQRQATNEQFF
>16|TRBV2|TRBJ1-1
CASSEGSWILGTEAFF
>15|TRBV18|TRBJ1-1
CASSPNQGFDTEAFF
>15|TRBV6-1|TRBJ2-7
CASSEAETGFNEQYF